This T cell receptor (beta chain) was identified in a study of blood T cell repertoires in COVID-19 (dated by TCRdb to the early 2020s). Turning to the overall study: Collaborator samples came from the United States, Italy and Spain and covered acute and convalescent phases of COVID-19. The material from the prospective study consisted of cDNA or gDNA derived from T cells, B-cell-depleted T cells, or PBMCs. Deeply sampled blood TCRbeta repertoires from subjects exposed to, actively infected with, or recovered from COVID-19 were included in the dataset. The repertoires were made available in a free public database intended to serve as a resource for research on the immune response to SARS-CoV-2. The samples were drawn from the first 160 participants of the ongoing ImmuneRACE study and from 950 to 1,500 subjects provided by 6 global collaborators. Nearly every sample came with metadata listing a de-identified subject ID, COVID-19 status, age in years and sex. Where HLA class I and class II types were available, the types were taken from metadata supplied by the sample provider, not from assay-based typing.

Whole blood was collected in K2EDTA tubes by collaborating institutions according to the institutions' own protocols. For TCRbeta analysis, collaborators shipped samples as frozen whole blood, isolated PBMCs, or DNA extracted from either of those sample types. From the cysteine up to the phenylalanine, the CDR3 has a length of 14 residues. Only CDR3 DNA is held: 42 bases, read in frame from base 1. V lost 6 bases and J lost 2 bases; the stretch between them is 13 bases long. CDR1 and CDR2 (LNHDA, SQIVND) derive from the germline V gene (reference sequence). Details on this clone: Its recognized antigen is unknown. Base qualities are not provided; no much larger clone lies one nucleotide away.

The immunoSEQ Assay, a bias-controlled multiplex PCR, was used to amplify TCRbeta CDR3 regions from genomic DNA. In the authors' own workflow: The number of nucleated cells in each sample was estimated by amplification of reference gene primers within the assay. To quantify the absolute abundance of each unique TCRbeta CDR3 rearrangement, sequence reads were collapsed and filtered. For each sample, productive Simpson clonality was calculated as the square root of Simpson's diversity index over productive rearrangements. TCRdb carries this immuneACCESS record with in-frame sequences only. Its versions omit some clonotypes, under half of them owing to an unresolved V gene in the studies checked, with the rest unexplained. V and J calls and clone size are as listed in that table; D and trimming were resolved from the DNA. The sample table shows 100,000 to 150,000 clones, and 86% are seen once. The ten largest clones capture approximately 4.2% of the sample.

Overall study results and their limits: Clinical and demographic metadata were provided uncurated, with the amount varying by source and participant.

The TCR sequence derives from a man in his forties with acute or convalescent COVID-19. Sequences were obtained from peripheral blood. The chain is assembled from TRBV19 and TRBJ1-2; tentative D gene TRBD1, with 6 bases matching. CDR3 loop: CASSPTGLNYGYTF. The nucleotide sequence reads as follows: TGTGCCAGTAGCCCGACAGGCTTAAACTATGGCTACACCTTC.